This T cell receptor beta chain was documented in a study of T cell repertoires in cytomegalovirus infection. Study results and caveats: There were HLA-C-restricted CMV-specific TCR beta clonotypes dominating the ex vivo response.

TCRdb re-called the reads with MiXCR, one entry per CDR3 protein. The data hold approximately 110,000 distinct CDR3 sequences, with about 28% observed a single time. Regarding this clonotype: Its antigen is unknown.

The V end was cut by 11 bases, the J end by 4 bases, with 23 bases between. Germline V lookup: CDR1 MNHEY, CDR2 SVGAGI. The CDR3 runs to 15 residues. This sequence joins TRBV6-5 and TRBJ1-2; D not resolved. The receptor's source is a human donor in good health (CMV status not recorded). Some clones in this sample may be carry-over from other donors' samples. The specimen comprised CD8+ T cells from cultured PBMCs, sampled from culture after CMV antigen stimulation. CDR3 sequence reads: CASYGVPSAPYGYTF. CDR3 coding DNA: TGTGCCTCCTACGGGGTCCCCTCCGCACCCTATGGCTACACCTTC.